The rows below give T cell receptor beta chains drawn from one sample of a study of CD8 T cells in Susac syndrome. TCRdb analysed the immunoSEQ multiplex PCR reads with MiXCR anew, one entry per CDR3 protein. The top ten clones hold about 0.5% of a sample with about 75,000 distinct CDR3 sequences, roughly 94% of them seen once. Input material: CD8+ T cells from PBMCs. These receptors all stem from a human donor with Susac syndrome. Both conserved end residues are part of each CDR3. The D gene is left open where the match is weak. Size tells how often a clone was seen (once, few, many) or the class of an expanded clone, and some rows leave it out.

size	D	V	J	length	DNA	CDR3
NA	TRBD1	TRBV9	TRBJ2-1	15	TGTGCCAGCAGCCCACGACAGGGGAGAGACAATGAGCAGTTCTTC	CASSPRQGRDNEQFF
NA	TRBD1	TRBV9	TRBJ1-3	17	TGTGCCAGCAGCGCAAATCCGGGACAGGCGGTGGGGGACACCATATATTTT	CASSANPGQAVGDTIYF
once	NA	TRBV2	TRBJ2-3	14	TGTGCCAGCAGTGGAGTGGGCGTGACAGATACGCAGTATTTT	CASSGVGVTDTQYF
NA	NA	TRBV7-2	TRBJ1-2	14	TGTGCCAGCCGGGGGCCAGGGATTTTCTATGGCTACACCTTC	CASRGPGIFYGYTF
NA	NA	TRBV6-6	TRBJ1-2	11	TGTGCCAGCAGAGGGGTCGATGGCTACACCTTC	CASRGVDGYTF
NA	TRBD2	TRBV10-1	TRBJ2-1	16	TGCGCCAGCAGCCCCCCGGGAGGGGGGGGCTACAATGAGCAGTTCTTC	CASSPPGGGGYNEQFF
NA	NA	TRBV13	TRBJ2-7	12	TGTGCCAGCAGCCCCGATGGGGGCGAGCAGTACTTC	CASSPDGGEQYF
once	NA	TRBV13	TRBJ1-1	14	TGTGCCAGCAGCGTTAATTGGGGGAACACTGAAGCTTTCTTT	CASSVNWGNTEAFF
NA	TRBD1	TRBV9	TRBJ2-1	16	TGTGCCAGCAGCGTGACGGTCCGGGACAGCCTCTCAGAGCAGTTCTTC	CASSVTVRDSLSEQFF
NA	NA	TRBV20-1	TRBJ2-2	13	TGCAGTGCTAGAAGGAGGGACACCGGGGAGCTGTTTTTT	CSARRRDTGELFF
few	NA	TRBV28	TRBJ2-6	14	TGTGCCAGCAGTGACAGTTCTGGGGCCAACGTCCTGACTTTC	CASSDSSGANVLTF
once	NA	TRBV27	TRBJ2-1	11	TGTGCCAGCAGTATGGGAAATGAGCAGTTCTTC	CASSMGNEQFF
NA	TRBD1	TRBV5-1	TRBJ2-7	15	TGCGCCAGCAGCGAACCGGGACAGGGAAACCACGAGCAGTACTTC	CASSEPGQGNHEQYF
few	NA	TRBV9	TRBJ2-1	12	TGTGCCAGCAGCCCTAGCGACAATGAGCAGTTCTTC	CASSPSDNEQFF
NA	NA	TRBV14	TRBJ2-7	15	TGTGCCAGCAGCCACTGGCAGGGGAACCCCTACGAGCAGTACTTC	CASSHWQGNPYEQYF
NA	NA	TRBV7-8	TRBJ1-5	13	TGTGCCAGCAGCACCAGGGGAGCTCAGCCCCAGCATTTT	CASSTRGAQPQHF
NA	NA	TRBV5-6	TRBJ1-5	15	TGTGCCAGCAGCTTCAGGAGCCTTAGCAATCAGCCCCAGCATTTT	CASSFRSLSNQPQHF
NA	TRBD2	TRBV27	TRBJ2-1	15	TGTGCCAGCAGCCTGCGGGGGACCTCCTACAATGAGCAGTTCTTC	CASSLRGTSYNEQFF
once	NA	TRBV4-3	TRBJ1-2	14	TGCGCCAGCAGCCAAGATACGGGGACGGCTGGCTACACCTTC	CASSQDTGTAGYTF
once	TRBD2	TRBV11-2	TRBJ2-3	18	TGTGCCAGCAGCCCGGGACTAGCGGGGGCGAACCGCGCAGATACGCAGTATTTT	CASSPGLAGANRADTQYF
NA	NA	TRBV12-3/TRBV12-4	TRBJ2-5	15	TGTGCCAGCAGTTCGGACTTCACTAGGGGAGAGACCCAGTACTTC	CASSSDFTRGETQYF
NA	NA	TRBV25-1	TRBJ1-1	12	TGTGCCAGCAGTGACAGGAACACTGAAGCTTTCTTT	CASSDRNTEAFF
NA	NA	TRBV6-2/TRBV6-3	TRBJ1-2	13	TGTGCCAGCAGTTACGCTCCATACTATGGCTACACCTTC	CASSYAPYYGYTF
NA	NA	TRBV7-9	TRBJ2-5	15	TGTGCCAGCGGACTTCGGGGGCAGAGAGTAGAGACCCAGTACTTC	CASGLRGQRVETQYF
NA	TRBD2	TRBV12-3/TRBV12-4	TRBJ2-7	12	TGTGCCAGCAGTGAGCGGGGATACGAGCAGTACTTC	CASSERGYEQYF
once	NA	TRBV14	TRBJ2-7	14	TGTGCCAGCAGCGGGCAGTACAGGACCTACGAGCAGTACTTC	CASSGQYRTYEQYF
NA	NA	TRBV3-1	TRBJ2-7	14	TGTGCCAGCAGCCAAGATTTGGGAGGCTACGAGCAGTACTTC	CASSQDLGGYEQYF
NA	NA	TRBV3-1	TRBJ1-2	16	TGTGCCAGCAGCCAATTAAAGAGTACAGTTTTCTATGGCTACACCTTC	CASSQLKSTVFYGYTF
NA	TRBD2	TRBV20-1	TRBJ2-5	14	TGCAGTGCTAGTAAGGTAGCGGGGGGAGAGACCCAGTACTTC	CSASKVAGGETQYF
NA	TRBD2	TRBV4-1	TRBJ2-1	18	TGCGCCAGCAGCCAAAAATCTGTACTAGCGGGGGGGTTCAATGAGCAGTTCTTC	CASSQKSVLAGGFNEQFF
NA	NA	TRBV13	TRBJ1-1	14	TGTGCCAGCAGCTTCGGAGGGGGGAGGAGTGAAGCTTTCTTT	CASSFGGGRSEAFF
NA	NA	TRBV5-4	TRBJ2-5	12	TGTGCCAGCAGCCCCACCGGGGGGACCCAGTACTTC	CASSPTGGTQYF
NA	NA	TRBV5-6	TRBJ2-3	12	TGTGCCAGCAGCTTGGCCACGGATACGCAGTATTTT	CASSLATDTQYF
NA	TRBD1	TRBV7-9	TRBJ2-7	15	TGTGCCAGCAGCTTAGCAGGACAGGGGGCTGCCGAGCAGTACTTC	CASSLAGQGAAEQYF
NA	NA	TRBV5-1	TRBJ2-7	14	TGCGCCAGCAGCTTGCCGGACAGCTCCTACGAGCAGTACTTC	CASSLPDSSYEQYF
NA	TRBD2	TRBV20-1	TRBJ2-7	15	TGCAGTGCTGGGACTAGCGGGGCGTCTACCTACGAGCAGTACTTC	CSAGTSGASTYEQYF
NA	TRBD1	TRBV7-9	TRBJ1-3	15	TGTGCCAGCAGCCGAGGGACAGTTAAGTCGAACACCATATATTTT	CASSRGTVKSNTIYF
NA	NA	TRBV9	TRBJ1-1	13	TGTGCCAGCAGCGGAAATCGGGGGACTGAAGCTTTCTTT	CASSGNRGTEAFF
NA	NA	TRBV5-1	TRBJ2-7	18	TGCGCCAGCAGCTCCAATTCAGGGGGGTGGCAGGGGTCCCACGAGCAGTACTTC	CASSSNSGGWQGSHEQYF
NA	NA	TRBV30	TRBJ2-3	12	TGTGCCTGGAGTGTGTCCACAGATACGCAGTATTTT	CAWSVSTDTQYF
NA	NA	TRBV9	TRBJ2-7	13	TGTGCCAGCAGCCCAGGGTCCCCCGCGGAGCAGTACTTC	CASSPGSPAEQYF
once	NA	TRBV14	TRBJ2-7	14	TGTGCCAGCAGCGGGCGACATCTGGGCTACGAGCAGTACTTC	CASSGRHLGYEQYF
NA	TRBD1	TRBV3-1	TRBJ2-7	15	TGTGCCAGCAGCCAAGAAGGGACAGGGGGCTACGAGCAGTACTTC	CASSQEGTGGYEQYF
NA	NA	TRBV19	TRBJ1-6	14	TGTGCCAGTAGTGCCGGGACGACAAATTCACCCCTCCACTTT	CASSAGTTNSPLHF
NA	NA	TRBV9	TRBJ1-6	13	TGTGCCAGCAGCGCCGCAGGAAATTCACCCCTCCACTTT	CASSAAGNSPLHF
NA	NA	TRBV7-2	TRBJ1-1	13	TGTGCCATTAAATCCCCCCCGAACACTGAAGCTTTCTTT	CAIKSPPNTEAFF
NA	NA	TRBV7-8	TRBJ2-3	16	TGTGCCAGCACCGAGTTTGGGAGCAGAAAGACAGATACGCAGTATTTT	CASTEFGSRKTDTQYF
NA	NA	TRBV9	TRBJ2-7	13	TGTGCCAGCAGCCCAGGATCAGGCTACGAGCAGTACTTC	CASSPGSGYEQYF
NA	NA	TRBV29-1	TRBJ1-1	12	TGCAGCGCTAGGGACGGGAACACTGAAGCTTTCTTT	CSARDGNTEAFF
NA	TRBD2	TRBV12-3/TRBV12-4	TRBJ2-1	15	TGTGCCAGCACCCCGGGAGCGGGGGTGAAAAATGAGCAGTTCTTC	CASTPGAGVKNEQFF